This record looks at one T cell receptor beta chain sequence and its context. The gene names given are mouse names. This entry belongs to a study of tissue T cells after allogeneic stem cell transplantation. Stated time point: mouse harvest day 14 after allogeneic transplant. Mouse grafts combined 10^7 T-cell-depleted bone marrow cells with 10^6 splenic CD5+ T cells. B6 (H2b) cells into BALB/c (H2d) mice; tissues taken at day 7 or 14. Using immunoSEQ multiplex PCR, the repertoire was profiled, and TCRdb retains in-frame clones only, with some absent. The sample comprises nearly 4,000 clones, around half of which are singletons, and roughly 27% rests with the top ten. The receptor was derived from a female BALB/c mouse given C57BL/6 T cells with graft-versus-host disease after an allogeneic hematopoietic cell transplant. The material sequenced was gut tissue.

The CDR3 bases that were read are TGTGCCAGCTCTCTCGCGGGGGCAAACACAGAAGTCTTC. Translated, it gives CASSLAGANTEVF. The entire CDR3 protein is CASSLAGANTEVFF. This chain uses TRBV12-2 with TRBJ1-1; a weak D match, TRBD1 (5 bases). The CDR3 extends 1 residue past the end of the read, so its final part is completed from the germline J gene. Germline CDR1 SGHLS, CDR2 HYDKME. CDR3 length: 14 residues. V dropped 0 bases and J dropped 0 bases, with 7 bases sitting between them.